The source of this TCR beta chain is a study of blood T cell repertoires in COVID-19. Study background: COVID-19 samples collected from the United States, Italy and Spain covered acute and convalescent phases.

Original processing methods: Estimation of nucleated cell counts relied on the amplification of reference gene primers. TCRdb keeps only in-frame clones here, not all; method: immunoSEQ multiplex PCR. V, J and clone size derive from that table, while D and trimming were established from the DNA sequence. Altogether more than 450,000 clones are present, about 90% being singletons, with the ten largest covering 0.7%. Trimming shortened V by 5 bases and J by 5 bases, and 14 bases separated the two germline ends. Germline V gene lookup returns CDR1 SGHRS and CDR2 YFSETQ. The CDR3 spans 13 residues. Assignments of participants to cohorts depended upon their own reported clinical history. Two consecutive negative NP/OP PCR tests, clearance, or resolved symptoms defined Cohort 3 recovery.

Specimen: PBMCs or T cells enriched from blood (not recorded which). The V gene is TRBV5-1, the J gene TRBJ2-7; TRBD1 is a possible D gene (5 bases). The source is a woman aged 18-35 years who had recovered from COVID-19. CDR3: CASRQGNNHEQYF. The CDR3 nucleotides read TGCGCCAGCAGGCAGGGAAATAACCACGAGCAGTACTTC.